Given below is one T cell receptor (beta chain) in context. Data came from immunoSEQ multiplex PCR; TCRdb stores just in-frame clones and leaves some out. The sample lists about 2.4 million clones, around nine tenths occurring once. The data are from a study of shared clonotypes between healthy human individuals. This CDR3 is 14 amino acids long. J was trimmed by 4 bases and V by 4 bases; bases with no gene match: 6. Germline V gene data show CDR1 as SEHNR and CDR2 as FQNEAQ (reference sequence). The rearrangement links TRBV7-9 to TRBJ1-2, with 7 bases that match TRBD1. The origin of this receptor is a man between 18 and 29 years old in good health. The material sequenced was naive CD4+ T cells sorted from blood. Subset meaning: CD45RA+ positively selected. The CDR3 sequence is CASSYDRVSYGYTF. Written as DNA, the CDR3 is TGTGCCAGCAGCTATGACAGGGTGAGCTATGGCTACACCTTC.